A single sample is the source of the 9 T cell receptor beta chains below, sequenced in a study of cytomegalovirus exposure and HLA in healthy donors. The PCR made use of 60 Vbeta and 13 Jbeta primers. The protocol was immunoSEQ multiplex PCR, while the TCRdb copy is restricted to in-frame clones and leaves out a portion. The sample holds tens of thousands of clones, 10% seen once. The sample comprised PBMCs. Receptors were obtained from a man aged 60-69 years in good health and CMV-seropositive.

This clone showed up just a few times. The chain is built from TRBV6-6 and TRBJ1-5; D not resolved. Germline V gene sequence: CDR1 MNHNY, CDR2 SVGAGI (reference sequence). This CDR3 spans 16 amino acids. V lost 5 bases to trimming and J lost 6 bases, with 20 bases between them. CDR3 nucleotides: TGTGCCAGCAGTCTGCCGGGAGGGTCCATAGCTCAGCCCCAGCATTTT. Its translation is CASSLPGGSIAQPQHF.

V is TRBV19 and J is TRBJ2-1, with 8 bases aligning to TRBD2. The CDR3 extends over 15 amino acids. Trimming at V came to 3 bases and at J to 9 bases, leaving 10 bases not matched to a gene. The germline CDR1 and CDR2 sequences are LNHDA and SQIVND (reference sequence). The CDR3 DNA reads as TGTGCCAGTAGTATGGGGGTAGCGGGACTTCCTGAGCAGTTCTTC. Amino acid sequence: CASSMGVAGLPEQFF.

This chain links TRBV27 with TRBJ2-7; D is undetermined. This CDR3 region has 12 residues. Between the trimmed V and J ends, which lost 6 bases and 2 bases, there was a span of 8 bases. Germline lookup yields CDR1 MNHEY and CDR2 SMNVEV (reference sequence). CDR3 bases: TGTGCCAGCAGCCACACCCCCTACGAGCAGTACTTC. This sequence encodes CASSHTPYEQYF.

In its sample, this clone was seen a few times. This chain links TRBV28 with TRBJ1-5, with D perhaps matching TRBD1 (5 bases). Between the trimmed V and J ends, which lost 5 bases and 7 bases, there was a span of 18 bases. This CDR3 spans 15 amino acids. Germline loops: CDR1 MDHEN, CDR2 SYDVKM. The CDR3 DNA reads as TGTGCCAGCAGTACGGGGGAGCGGGCTAACCAGCCCCAGCATTTT. Translated: CASSTGERANQPQHF.

The J gene is TRBJ1-1, the V gene TRBV6-1, with TRBD1 identical over 10 bases. V lost 8 bases and J lost 11; bases outside the gene matches: 14. The germline V gene has CDR1 MNHNS and CDR2 SASEGT. The CDR3 is made up of 14 amino acids. In DNA, the CDR3 is TGTGCCAGCTTGAGGACAGGGGGTGGAGGGACGGCTTTCTTT. Protein sequence: CASLRTGGGGTAFF.

The chain has TRBV25-1 and TRBJ2-3; D possibly corresponds to TRBD2 (7 bases). Germline CDR1 MGHDK, CDR2 SYGVNS. V gave up 6 bases and J gave up 6 bases, with 13 bases separating them. This CDR3 has 13 residues. CDR3 coding DNA: TGTGCCAGCAGAAAAGGGGGGGATGATACGCAGTATTTT. Translated, it gives CASRKGGDDTQYF.

This clone occurred a few times. One end of the junction is discordant with germline, which a read error may explain. The chain joins TRBV7-7 to TRBJ2-5; the D gene is possibly TRBD2 (7 bases). Germline V gene sequence: CDR1 SSHAT, CDR2 FNYEAQ (reference sequence). The CDR3 covers 15 residues. DNA of the CDR3: TGTGCTAGCAGCTCCAACGGGGGGCTACAAGAGACCCAGTACTTC. It specifies CASSSNGGLQETQYF.

V and J are TRBV29-1 and TRBJ1-2, with D tentatively TRBD1 (5 bases). The CDR3 has 13 amino acids. V was trimmed by 0 bases and J by 8 bases, leaving 13 bases between them. Germline loops: CDR1 SQVTM, CDR2 ANQGSEA. This CDR3 is CSVEDRALLGYTF. CDR3 DNA: TGCAGCGTTGAAGACAGGGCCCTATTGGGCTACACCTTC.

V gene TRBV2 combines with J gene TRBJ1-1, with TRBD1 matching over 10 bases. The germline V gene has CDR1 SNHLY and CDR2 FYNNEI. V lost 6 bases and J lost 1; bases outside the gene matches: 5. The CDR3 covers 15 residues. In DNA form, the CDR3 reads TGTGCCAGCAGCCCTCGGACAGGGGGGAACACTGAAGCTTTCTTT. This codes for CASSPRTGGNTEAFF.